These T cell receptor beta chains were read from a single sample in a study of Graves' ophthalmopathy and Graves' hyperthyroidism. One entry per CDR3 protein, called by TCRdb with MiXCR from the multiplex PCR reads. The sample yields 300,000 to 400,000 distinct CDR3 sequences, 15% to 20% seen once. What was sequenced was peripheral blood. These receptors all stem from an adult man with Graves' ophthalmopathy. Each CDR3 is given with its conserved first and last residue. D genes are given only for firm matches. Clone size is stated in some rows and not others, as once, few, many or a class when expanded.

j_call,clone_size,v_call,d_call,cdr3_nt,cdr3_aa
TRBJ1-1,many,TRBV29-1,NA,TGCAGCGTTGTTGGTGAGAATGAAGCTTTCTTT,CSVVGENEAFF
TRBJ1-6,many,TRBV5-5,NA,TGTGCCAGCAGGGAGATCATAGCGGGGTATTCACCCCTCCACTTT,CASREIIAGYSPLHF
TRBJ1-5,many,TRBV5-1,TRBD1,TGCGCCAGCAGCTTGGGAGGGACAGGGGGCAATCAGCCCCAGCATTTT,CASSLGGTGGNQPQHF
TRBJ2-7,many,TRBV5-1,NA,TGCGCCAGCAGCCACCTGGGGGCGACCGTCTACGAGCAGTACTTC,CASSHLGATVYEQYF
TRBJ1-1,many,TRBV6-1,NA,TGTGCCAGCGCGCCTAGGCCCAGGGAGGTATATGGAGCTTTCTTT,CASAPRPREVYGAFF
TRBJ1-3,many,TRBV12-3/TRBV12-4,NA,TGTGCCAGCACCGACTCTGGAAACACCATATATTTT,CASTDSGNTIYF
TRBJ1-1,many,TRBV18,NA,TGTGCCAGCTCACCACCAGGGGGTACCACTGAAGCTTTCTTT,CASSPPGGTTEAFF
TRBJ2-5,many,TRBV6-2/TRBV6-3,NA,TGTGCCAGCAGTTACCAACCCCGGGGGAGGGAGACCCAGTACTTC,CASSYQPRGRETQYF
TRBJ1-2,many,TRBV24-1,NA,TGTGCCACCAGTGCGGGGTTCTATGGCTACACCTTC,CATSAGFYGYTF
TRBJ2-5,many,TRBV20-1,TRBD1,TGCAGTGCCGGGACAGAACAAGAGACCCAGTACTTC,CSAGTEQETQYF
TRBJ2-7,many,TRBV12-3/TRBV12-4,NA,TGTGCCAGCAGTTTCGACCTCACGGAGGGCGAGCAGTACTTC,CASSFDLTEGEQYF
TRBJ2-2,many,TRBV24-1,NA,TGTGCCACCAGTGACCCGAACCAGGAGCTGTTTTTT,CATSDPNQELFF
TRBJ2-3,many,TRBV7-8,NA,TGTGCCAGCAGCCCAGGGGCGAGGACGCAGTATTTT,CASSPGARTQYF
TRBJ1-3,many,TRBV7-8,TRBD1,TGTGCCAGCCGACAGGGGGGAGGGGACACCATATATTTT,CASRQGGGDTIYF
TRBJ2-3,many,TRBV7-8,NA,TGTGCCAGCACCACTGGCGAAGTCTATAGCACAGATACGCAGTATTTT,CASTTGEVYSTDTQYF
TRBJ2-7,many,TRBV12-3/TRBV12-4,TRBD2,TGTGCCAGCAGTTTACAGCGGGGGAGGTACGAGCAGTACTTC,CASSLQRGRYEQYF
TRBJ2-7,NA,TRBV7-8,NA,TGTGCCAGCAGCTCGCGTAGTAGAGACCTGTACTTC,CASSSRSRDLYF
TRBJ2-2,many,TRBV6-1,TRBD2,TGTGCCAGCAGTGGACATCTAGCGGGAGGGACCCCGAACACCGGGGAGCTGTTTTTT,CASSGHLAGGTPNTGELFF
TRBJ2-5,many,TRBV20-1,NA,TGCAGTGCTAGTAGTAGGGTAGGAGAGACCCAGTACTTC,CSASSRVGETQYF
TRBJ2-7,many,TRBV30,TRBD1,TGTGCCTGGGATACAGGGGGCTACGAGCAGTACTTC,CAWDTGGYEQYF
TRBJ2-7,many,TRBV20-1,TRBD2,TGCAGTGCTCAACCGGGACTAGCGGGAGGCTACGAGCAGTACTTC,CSAQPGLAGGYEQYF
TRBJ2-7,NA,TRBV30,NA,TGTGCCAGCAGCTTACGGGGTTCCTCCTTGTACGAGCAGTACTTC,CASSLRGSSLYEQYF
TRBJ2-7,many,TRBV6-5,TRBD1,TGTGCCAGCAGTAGAGGGGACAGGGCCTCCTACGAGCAGTACTTC,CASSRGDRASYEQYF
TRBJ1-1,many,TRBV19,TRBD1,TGTGCCAGTAGTATACAGGGGGTCGAGAACACTGAAGCTTTCTTT,CASSIQGVENTEAFF
TRBJ2-7,many,TRBV4-2,NA,TGTGCCAGCAGCCAAGATTCCCTCAGGGGGGGGGAGCAGTACTTC,CASSQDSLRGGEQYF
TRBJ1-5,many,TRBV19,NA,TGTGCCAGTAAATCCAATAGCAATCAGCCCCAGCATTTT,CASKSNSNQPQHF
TRBJ1-3,many,TRBV19,TRBD1,TGTGCCAGTGGGCCGGGACAGGCGTCAGGAAACACCATATATTTT,CASGPGQASGNTIYF
TRBJ1-2,many,TRBV7-8,TRBD1,TGTGCCAGCAGCTTAGTCAGCGGGACAGGGGATGGCTACACCTTC,CASSLVSGTGDGYTF
TRBJ2-7,many,TRBV4-3,TRBD2,TGCGCCAGCAGCCAAGAACCAGCGGGGGCTATATACGAGCAGTACTTC,CASSQEPAGAIYEQYF
TRBJ2-7,many,TRBV13,NA,TGTGCCAGCAGCTTAGGGGCAACCGCTGGCCTTTCCTACGAGCAGTACTTC,CASSLGATAGLSYEQYF
TRBJ2-7,many,TRBV7-2,NA,TGTGCCAGCAGCCTAACCGACAGGACAAGCTCCTACGAGCAGTACTTC,CASSLTDRTSSYEQYF
TRBJ1-1,NA,TRBV6-1,TRBD1,TGTGCCAGCACGGGGACAGGGCGCGGCACTGAAGCTTTCTTT,CASTGTGRGTEAFF
TRBJ2-7,many,TRBV12-3/TRBV12-4,TRBD1,TGTGCCAGCACTTTGACAGGGAGCACCTACGAGCAGTACTTC,CASTLTGSTYEQYF
TRBJ1-2,many,TRBV19,NA,TGTGCCACTCAACTCGGGGCAGGGGAATACTATGGCTACACCTTC,CATQLGAGEYYGYTF
TRBJ1-1,many,TRBV30,NA,TGTGCCTGGAGTGTAATAGGGAATGAAGCTTTCTTT,CAWSVIGNEAFF
TRBJ2-2,many,TRBV11-2,TRBD1,TGTGCCAGCAGCCGCTCTCCCTTAGGACAGGGACACGGGGAGCTGTTTTTT,CASSRSPLGQGHGELFF
TRBJ2-7,many,TRBV4-1,TRBD1,TGCGCCAGCAGCCAAAGAGGGACAGGAATAATTTCGTCCTACGAGCAGTACTTC,CASSQRGTGIISSYEQYF
TRBJ2-5,many,TRBV19,NA,TGTGCCAGTAGTATGGTTAGGGGAGAGACCCAGTACTTC,CASSMVRGETQYF
TRBJ1-1,NA,TRBV2,TRBD1,TGTGCCAGCAGGACCTATTTCGGACAGGGTGGGAACACTGAAGCTTTCTTT,CASRTYFGQGGNTEAFF
TRBJ1-2,many,TRBV7-8,NA,TGTGCCAGCAGCTTAGTTCAGGGGTCGAACTATGGCTACACCTTC,CASSLVQGSNYGYTF
TRBJ1-6,many,TRBV9,NA,TGTGCCAGCAGCCCCGGAGGGGACTGGCTCTATAATTCACCCCTCCACTTT,CASSPGGDWLYNSPLHF
TRBJ1-1,NA,TRBV6-5,NA,TGTGCCAGCAGTTACGGGAGCTCCAACACTGAAGCTTTCTTT,CASSYGSSNTEAFF
TRBJ2-2,NA,TRBV7-3,NA,TGTGCCAGCGGGAGAGGGGGCACCGGGGAGCTGTTTTTT,CASGRGGTGELFF
TRBJ2-1,few,TRBV4-1,NA,TGCGCCAGCAGCCACCAGGGGAGGTCCTACAATGAGCAGTTCTTC,CASSHQGRSYNEQFF
TRBJ1-5,many,TRBV11-2,NA,TGTGCCAGCAGCTTAGAAATAGGGAGTCAGCCCCAGCATTTT,CASSLEIGSQPQHF
TRBJ1-1,NA,TRBV3-1,NA,TGTGCCAGCCGGACTGCGGGCACTGAAGCTTTCTTT,CASRTAGTEAFF
TRBJ2-5,many,TRBV12-3/TRBV12-4,NA,TGTGCCAGCAGTTTGTCCAGGGCGGAGACCCAGTACTTC,CASSLSRAETQYF
TRBJ1-6,NA,TRBV27,TRBD1,TGTGCCAGCAGCCGGACAGGGGGCGGTATCAAGTCACCCCTCCACTTT,CASSRTGGGIKSPLHF
TRBJ2-5,many,TRBV6-1,NA,TGTGCCAGCAGTGAAGCTCGGAGGGTCCAAGAGACCCAGTACTTC,CASSEARRVQETQYF
TRBJ2-7,many,TRBV28,NA,TGTGCCAGCAGCCAGGGGGGGGCGGCCTACGAGCAGTACTTC,CASSQGGAAYEQYF
TRBJ1-1,many,TRBV15,NA,TGTGCCACCAGCAGGAGGGAGAACACTGAAGCTTTCTTT,CATSRRENTEAFF
TRBJ1-3,many,TRBV30,TRBD1,TGTGCCTGGAGTCTCGGGACAGCTGGAAACACCATATATTTT,CAWSLGTAGNTIYF